These T cell receptor beta chains were read from a single sample in a study of spatial heterogeneity in lung cancer. TCRdb recomputed calls from the 5' RACE reads with MiXCR, one row per CDR3 protein. The data show 6,000 to 8,000 distinct CDR3 sequences, with 15% to 20% seen just once and more than 15% held by the top ten. Sequenced material: PBMCs, taken at surgery. The receptors come from a female donor with early-stage non-small cell lung cancer. The CDR3 runs from the conserved cysteine through the conserved F or W. Fields, in order: V gene, J gene, clone size, D gene, CDR3 protein, CDR3 DNA. D genes are given only for firm matches. Not all rows give a size; the values are once, few, many and, for expanded clones, a class.

V gene: TRBV9
J gene: TRBJ2-5
clone size: many
D gene: .
CDR3 protein: CASSVGQETQYF
CDR3 DNA: TGTGCCAGCAGCGTAGGCCAAGAGACCCAGTACTTC

V gene: TRBV12-3/TRBV12-4
J gene: TRBJ1-2
clone size: medium-sized
D gene: TRBD1
CDR3 protein: CASGDRVGGYTF
CDR3 DNA: TGTGCCAGCGGCGACAGGGTTGGTGGCTACACCTTC

V gene: TRBV5-6
J gene: TRBJ2-5
clone size: few
D gene: .
CDR3 protein: CASGARVGETQYF
CDR3 DNA: TGTGCCAGCGGGGCTCGTGTAGGGGAGACCCAGTACTTC

V gene: TRBV20-1
J gene: TRBJ2-5
clone size: few
D gene: TRBD2
CDR3 protein: CSARGYGTSGRETQYF
CDR3 DNA: TGCAGTGCTAGAGGCTATGGGACTAGCGGGAGAGAGACCCAGTACTTC

V gene: TRBV7-2
J gene: TRBJ2-1
clone size: few
D gene: .
CDR3 protein: CASSPGLAYNEQFF
CDR3 DNA: TGTGCCAGCAGCCCTGGACTTGCCTACAATGAGCAGTTCTTC

V gene: TRBV7-9
J gene: TRBJ2-1
clone size: large
D gene: .
CDR3 protein: CASRLGSDPEQFF
CDR3 DNA: TGTGCCAGCAGACTAGGGTCGGATCCTGAGCAGTTCTTC

V gene: TRBV9
J gene: TRBJ2-5
clone size: many
D gene: .
CDR3 protein: CASSVGSLEETQYF
CDR3 DNA: TGTGCCAGCAGCGTAGGATCCCTCGAGGAGACCCAGTACTTC

V gene: TRBV9
J gene: TRBJ2-1
clone size: medium-sized
D gene: TRBD2
CDR3 protein: CASSGAGEVYNEQFF
CDR3 DNA: TGTGCCAGCAGCGGAGCGGGGGAAGTATACAATGAGCAGTTCTTC

V gene: TRBV6-5
J gene: TRBJ2-2
clone size: medium-sized
D gene: .
CDR3 protein: CASGGNTGELFF
CDR3 DNA: TGTGCCAGCGGCGGGAACACCGGGGAGCTGTTTTTT

V gene: TRBV11-2
J gene: TRBJ2-6
clone size: medium-sized
D gene: .
CDR3 protein: CASSLEGPALRSGANVLTF
CDR3 DNA: TGTGCCAGCAGCTTAGAAGGTCCGGCCCTCCGCTCTGGGGCCAACGTCCTGACTTTC

V gene: TRBV7-2
J gene: TRBJ2-7
clone size: medium-sized
D gene: TRBD2
CDR3 protein: CASSLTGTSVSYEQYF
CDR3 DNA: TGTGCCAGCAGCTTAACTGGGACTAGCGTCTCCTACGAGCAGTACTTC

V gene: TRBV20-1
J gene: TRBJ2-1
clone size: .
D gene: TRBD1
CDR3 protein: CSASSRTGGNEQFF
CDR3 DNA: TGCAGTGCTAGTAGCAGGACAGGCGGCAATGAGCAGTTCTTC

V gene: TRBV28
J gene: TRBJ2-7
clone size: medium-sized
D gene: .
CDR3 protein: CASSWTNDVGEQYF
CDR3 DNA: TGTGCCAGCAGTTGGACTAATGACGTGGGTGAGCAGTACTTC

V gene: TRBV28
J gene: TRBJ1-5
clone size: .
D gene: .
CDR3 protein: CASSLSWLSQPQHF
CDR3 DNA: TGTGCCAGCAGCTTAAGTTGGCTTAGTCAGCCCCAGCATTTT

V gene: TRBV7-9
J gene: TRBJ2-7
clone size: medium-sized
D gene: TRBD1
CDR3 protein: CASSPRTGSIYEQYF
CDR3 DNA: TGTGCCAGCAGCCCCCGGACAGGGAGTATCTACGAGCAGTACTTC

V gene: TRBV27
J gene: TRBJ2-3
clone size: few
D gene: .
CDR3 protein: CASSPTTTFGDTQYF
CDR3 DNA: TGTGCCAGCAGTCCGACGACTACGTTTGGAGATACGCAGTATTTT

V gene: TRBV3-1
J gene: TRBJ2-3
clone size: .
D gene: .
CDR3 protein: CASSQDFAGVSTDTQYF
CDR3 DNA: TGTGCCAGCAGCCAAGATTTCGCGGGCGTAAGCACAGATACGCAGTATTTT

V gene: TRBV25-1
J gene: TRBJ1-3
clone size: medium-sized
D gene: .
CDR3 protein: CASSELGEGGNTIYF
CDR3 DNA: TGTGCCAGCAGTGAACTTGGGGAAGGAGGAAACACCATATATTTT

V gene: TRBV7-9
J gene: TRBJ1-4
clone size: few
D gene: TRBD1
CDR3 protein: CASSPRGEYEKLFF
CDR3 DNA: TGTGCCAGCAGCCCCAGGGGGGAATATGAAAAACTGTTTTTT

V gene: TRBV7-2
J gene: TRBJ2-5
clone size: .
D gene: TRBD1
CDR3 protein: CASSAGQGFGETQYF
CDR3 DNA: TGTGCCAGCAGCGCGGGACAGGGGTTCGGGGAGACCCAGTACTTC

V gene: TRBV7-9
J gene: TRBJ2-1
clone size: .
D gene: .
CDR3 protein: CASSSVSGYNEQFF
CDR3 DNA: TGTGCCAGCAGCTCCGTGTCTGGATACAATGAGCAGTTCTTC

V gene: TRBV3-1
J gene: TRBJ2-7
clone size: .
D gene: TRBD2
CDR3 protein: CASSHGTSGNYEQYF
CDR3 DNA: TGTGCCAGCAGCCACGGGACTAGCGGAAACTACGAGCAGTACTTC

V gene: TRBV6-6
J gene: TRBJ1-1
clone size: few
D gene: .
CDR3 protein: CASSYEGMDTEAFF
CDR3 DNA: TGTGCCAGCAGTTACGAGGGGATGGACACTGAAGCTTTCTTT

V gene: TRBV29-1
J gene: TRBJ1-1
clone size: few
D gene: TRBD1
CDR3 protein: CSVGDRVVPEAFF
CDR3 DNA: TGCAGCGTGGGGGACAGGGTGGTGCCTGAAGCTTTCTTT

V gene: TRBV12-3/TRBV12-4
J gene: TRBJ1-1
clone size: once
D gene: .
CDR3 protein: CASSLGPNTEAFF
CDR3 DNA: TGTGCCAGCAGTTTGGGTCCGAACACTGAAGCTTTCTTT

V gene: TRBV5-1
J gene: TRBJ2-2
clone size: medium-sized
D gene: TRBD2
CDR3 protein: CASSELAGVPGELFF
CDR3 DNA: TGCGCCAGCAGCGAACTAGCGGGAGTCCCCGGGGAGCTGTTTTTT

V gene: TRBV7-8
J gene: TRBJ2-3
clone size: medium-sized
D gene: .
CDR3 protein: CASSESDTQYF
CDR3 DNA: TGTGCCAGCAGTGAGTCAGATACGCAGTATTTT

V gene: TRBV11-2
J gene: TRBJ1-2
clone size: medium-sized
D gene: .
CDR3 protein: CASSFRTKGNGYTF
CDR3 DNA: TGTGCCAGCAGCTTTCGGACGAAGGGTAATGGCTACACCTTC

V gene: TRBV20-1
J gene: TRBJ2-5
clone size: .
D gene: .
CDR3 protein: CSARDTDIETQYF
CDR3 DNA: TGCAGTGCTAGAGATACGGATATAGAGACCCAGTACTTC

V gene: TRBV2
J gene: TRBJ2-2
clone size: .
D gene: TRBD2
CDR3 protein: CASSVGRLSTGELFF
CDR3 DNA: TGTGCCAGCAGTGTCGGGAGGTTGAGCACCGGGGAGCTGTTTTTT

V gene: TRBV7-9
J gene: TRBJ1-4
clone size: few
D gene: .
CDR3 protein: CASTLSAANEKLFF
CDR3 DNA: TGTGCCAGCACCCTTTCGGCGGCTAATGAAAAACTGTTTTTT

V gene: TRBV20-1
J gene: TRBJ1-1
clone size: medium-sized
D gene: .
CDR3 protein: CSASVTANTEAFF
CDR3 DNA: TGCAGTGCTAGCGTTACCGCGAACACTGAAGCTTTCTTT

V gene: TRBV7-9
J gene: TRBJ2-1
clone size: many
D gene: .
CDR3 protein: CASSFLTGGNEQFF
CDR3 DNA: TGTGCCAGCAGCTTTTTAACCGGGGGCAATGAGCAGTTCTTC

V gene: TRBV9
J gene: TRBJ2-5
clone size: few
D gene: TRBD2
CDR3 protein: CASSPHAGAQETQYF
CDR3 DNA: TGTGCCAGCAGCCCTCATGCGGGAGCTCAAGAGACCCAGTACTTC

V gene: TRBV7-9
J gene: TRBJ2-3
clone size: medium-sized
D gene: .
CDR3 protein: CASNKKGGNTDTQYF
CDR3 DNA: TGTGCCAGCAACAAGAAGGGGGGAAACACAGATACGCAGTATTTT

V gene: TRBV5-1
J gene: TRBJ2-2
clone size: medium-sized
D gene: .
CDR3 protein: CASSLSGPEAGELFF
CDR3 DNA: TGCGCCAGCAGCTTGTCCGGGCCCGAGGCCGGGGAGCTGTTTTTT

V gene: TRBV10-2
J gene: TRBJ2-7
clone size: medium-sized
D gene: .
CDR3 protein: CASRGRGAYEQYF
CDR3 DNA: TGCGCCAGCCGAGGACGAGGGGCTTACGAGCAGTACTTC

V gene: TRBV5-1
J gene: TRBJ2-6
clone size: medium-sized
D gene: TRBD1
CDR3 protein: CASSWGQGSGANVLTF
CDR3 DNA: TGCGCCAGCAGCTGGGGACAGGGTTCAGGGGCCAACGTCCTGACTTTC

V gene: TRBV6-5
J gene: TRBJ1-2
clone size: .
D gene: TRBD1
CDR3 protein: CASSYSGTGGYTF
CDR3 DNA: TGTGCCAGCAGTTACTCCGGGACAGGGGGCTACACCTTC

V gene: TRBV5-1
J gene: TRBJ2-3
clone size: few
D gene: .
CDR3 protein: CASREGGPPDTQYF
CDR3 DNA: TGCGCCAGCAGGGAAGGAGGCCCCCCAGATACGCAGTATTTT

V gene: TRBV6-5
J gene: TRBJ1-1
clone size: .
D gene: .
CDR3 protein: CASSRRNTEAFF
CDR3 DNA: TGTGCCAGCAGCAGACGGAACACTGAAGCTTTCTTT

V gene: TRBV20-1
J gene: TRBJ2-2
clone size: .
D gene: .
CDR3 protein: CSARAGTNTGELFF
CDR3 DNA: TGCAGTGCTAGGGCAGGGACGAACACCGGGGAGCTGTTTTTT

V gene: TRBV28
J gene: TRBJ1-3
clone size: .
D gene: TRBD1
CDR3 protein: CASSLPKGAAGNTIYF
CDR3 DNA: TGTGCCAGCAGTTTACCGAAGGGGGCGGCTGGAAACACCATATATTTT

V gene: TRBV14
J gene: TRBJ2-7
clone size: .
D gene: TRBD1
CDR3 protein: CASSPTGDYEQYF
CDR3 DNA: TGTGCCAGCAGCCCGACAGGGGACTACGAGCAGTACTTC